The following is a T cell receptor beta chain sequence with its context. Antigen: not known. This entry belongs to a study of T cell repertoires in cytomegalovirus infection. This CDR3 is 12 amino acids long. Germline V CDR1 and CDR2: MDHEN, SYDVKM. Trimming took 7 bases from V and 0 from J, leaving 7 bases between them. Overall study results and limits: In two of eight donors, the top clonotype was HLA-C-restricted CMV-specific.

Using its own MiXCR run on the reads, TCRdb lists one record per CDR3 protein. Among some 590,000 distinct CDR3 sequences listed, about 39% were seen once. The rearrangement uses TRBV28 and TRBJ2-7; D is unresolved. The receptor was derived from a human donor in good health (CMV status not recorded). Some clones in this sample may be carry-over from other donors' samples. The input for sequencing was cultured PBMCs, taken from culture after CMV antigen stimulation. The CDR3 sequence is CASTPRSYEQYF. The CDR3 nucleotides are TGTGCCAGCACCCCCCGCTCCTACGAGCAGTACTTC.